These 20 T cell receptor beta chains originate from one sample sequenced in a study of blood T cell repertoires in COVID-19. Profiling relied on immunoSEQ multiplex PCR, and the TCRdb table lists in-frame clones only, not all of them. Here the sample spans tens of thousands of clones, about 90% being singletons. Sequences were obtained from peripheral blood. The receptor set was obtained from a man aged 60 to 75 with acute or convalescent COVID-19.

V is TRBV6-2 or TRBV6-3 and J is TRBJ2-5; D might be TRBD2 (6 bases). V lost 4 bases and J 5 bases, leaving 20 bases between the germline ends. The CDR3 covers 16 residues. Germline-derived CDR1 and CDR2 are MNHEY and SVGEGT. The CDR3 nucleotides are TGTGCCAGCAGTTCCCCTTTAGGGTCGGGGGTGGAGACCCAGTACTTC. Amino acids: CASSSPLGSGVETQYF.

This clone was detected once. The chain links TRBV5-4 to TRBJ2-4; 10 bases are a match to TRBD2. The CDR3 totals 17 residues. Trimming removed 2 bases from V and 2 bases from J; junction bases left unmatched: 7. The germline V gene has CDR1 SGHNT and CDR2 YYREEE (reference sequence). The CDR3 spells CASSLGTSGITKNIQYF. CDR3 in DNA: TGTGCCAGCAGCTTAGGCACTAGCGGGATTACCAAAAACATTCAGTACTTC.

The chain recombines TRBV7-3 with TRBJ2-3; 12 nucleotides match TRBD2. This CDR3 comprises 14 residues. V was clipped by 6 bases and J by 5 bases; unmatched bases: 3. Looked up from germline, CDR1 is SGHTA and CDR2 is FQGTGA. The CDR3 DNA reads TGTGCCAGCAGTCGGACTAGCGGGAAAGATACGCAGTATTTT. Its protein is CASSRTSGKDTQYF.

The CDR3 nucleotides are TGCGCCAGCAGTGAGCTTGGGGGACACCCCATCTATGGCTACACCTTC. It specifies CASSELGGHPIYGYTF. This chain connects TRBV10-2 to TRBJ1-2, with a weak D call TRBD1 (6 bases). The CDR3 totals 16 residues. V was pared by 2 bases and J by 4 bases, with 17 bases between. Germline lookup yields CDR1 WSHSY and CDR2 SAAADI.

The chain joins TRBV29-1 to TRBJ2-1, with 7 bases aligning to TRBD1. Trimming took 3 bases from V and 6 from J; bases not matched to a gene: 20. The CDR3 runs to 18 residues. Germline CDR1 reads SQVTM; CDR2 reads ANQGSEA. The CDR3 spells CSVEAPMGASQGVNEQFF. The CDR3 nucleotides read TGCAGCGTTGAGGCCCCCATGGGAGCTTCCCAGGGGGTCAATGAGCAGTTCTTC.

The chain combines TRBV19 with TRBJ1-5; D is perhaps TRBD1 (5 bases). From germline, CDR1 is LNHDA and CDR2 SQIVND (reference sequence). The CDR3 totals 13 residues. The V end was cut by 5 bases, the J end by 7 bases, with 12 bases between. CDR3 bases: TGTGCCAGTAGTGGTAACAGGCAACAGCCCCAGCATTTT. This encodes CASSGNRQQPQHF.

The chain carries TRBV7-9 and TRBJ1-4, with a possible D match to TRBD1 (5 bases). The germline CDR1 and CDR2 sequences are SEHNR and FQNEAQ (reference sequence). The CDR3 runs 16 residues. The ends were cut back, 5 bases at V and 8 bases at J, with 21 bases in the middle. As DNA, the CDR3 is TGTGCCAGCAGCCCGCCCCCCGGCCGGGGGGAGGAAAAACTGTTTTTT. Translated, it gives CASSPPPGRGEEKLFF.

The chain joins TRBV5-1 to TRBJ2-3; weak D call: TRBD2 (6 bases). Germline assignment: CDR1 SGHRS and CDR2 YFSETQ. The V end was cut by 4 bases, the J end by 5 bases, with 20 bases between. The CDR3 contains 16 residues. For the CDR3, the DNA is TGCGCCAGCAGCCAGAAGATTAGCGGAGGGGTAGATACGCAGTATTTT. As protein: CASSQKISGGVDTQYF.

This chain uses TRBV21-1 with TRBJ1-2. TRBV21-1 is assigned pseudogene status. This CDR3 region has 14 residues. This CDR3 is CASSKEEVNYGYTF. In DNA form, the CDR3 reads TGTGCCAGCAGCAAAGAGGAGGTAAACTATGGCTACACCTTC.

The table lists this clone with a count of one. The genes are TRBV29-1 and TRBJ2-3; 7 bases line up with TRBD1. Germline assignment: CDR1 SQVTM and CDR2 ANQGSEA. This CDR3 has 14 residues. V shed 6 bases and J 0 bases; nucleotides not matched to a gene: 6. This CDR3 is CSVRQGASTDTQYF. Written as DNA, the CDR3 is TGCAGCGTACGACAGGGCGCTAGCACAGATACGCAGTATTTT.

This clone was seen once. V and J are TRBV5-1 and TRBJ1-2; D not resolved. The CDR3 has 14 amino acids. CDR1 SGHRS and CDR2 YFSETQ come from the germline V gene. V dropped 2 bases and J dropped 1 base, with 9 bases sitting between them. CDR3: CASSFRGVNYGYTF. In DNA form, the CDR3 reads TGCGCCAGCAGCTTTCGGGGTGTTAACTATGGCTACACCTTC.

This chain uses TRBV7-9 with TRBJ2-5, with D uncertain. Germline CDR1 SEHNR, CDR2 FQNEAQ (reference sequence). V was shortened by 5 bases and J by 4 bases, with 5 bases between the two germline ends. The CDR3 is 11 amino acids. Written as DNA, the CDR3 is TGTGCCAGCAGCCCCAGAGAGACCCAGTACTTC. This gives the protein CASSPRETQYF.

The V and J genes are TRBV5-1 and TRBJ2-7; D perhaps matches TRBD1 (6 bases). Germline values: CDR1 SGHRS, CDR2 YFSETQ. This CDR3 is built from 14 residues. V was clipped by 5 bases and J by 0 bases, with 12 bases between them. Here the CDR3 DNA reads TGCGCCAGCAGGGGACAAGTAAGCTCCTACGAGCAGTACTTC. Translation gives CASRGQVSSYEQYF.

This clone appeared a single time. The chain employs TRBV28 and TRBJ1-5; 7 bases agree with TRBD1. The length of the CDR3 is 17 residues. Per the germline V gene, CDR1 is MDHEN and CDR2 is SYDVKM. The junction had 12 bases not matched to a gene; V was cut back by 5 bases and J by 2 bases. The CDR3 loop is CASSTYRQGRGNQPQHF. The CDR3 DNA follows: TGTGCCAGCAGTACCTACCGACAGGGAAGGGGCAATCAGCCCCAGCATTTT.

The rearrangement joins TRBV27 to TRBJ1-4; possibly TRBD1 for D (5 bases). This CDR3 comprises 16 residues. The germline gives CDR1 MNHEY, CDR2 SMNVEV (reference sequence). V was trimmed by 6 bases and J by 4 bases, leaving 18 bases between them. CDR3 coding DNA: TGTGCCAGCAGGGCAACCCTCGGGGGAATTAATGAAAAACTGTTTTTT. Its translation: CASRATLGGINEKLFF.

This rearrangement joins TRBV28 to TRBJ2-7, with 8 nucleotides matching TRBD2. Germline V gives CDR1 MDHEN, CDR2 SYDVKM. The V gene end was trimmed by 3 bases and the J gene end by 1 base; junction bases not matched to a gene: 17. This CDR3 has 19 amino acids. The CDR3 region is CASSLGSGSLYRVSYEQYF. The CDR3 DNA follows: TGTGCCAGCAGTTTGGGGAGCGGGAGTCTATATCGAGTGTCCTACGAGCAGTACTTC.

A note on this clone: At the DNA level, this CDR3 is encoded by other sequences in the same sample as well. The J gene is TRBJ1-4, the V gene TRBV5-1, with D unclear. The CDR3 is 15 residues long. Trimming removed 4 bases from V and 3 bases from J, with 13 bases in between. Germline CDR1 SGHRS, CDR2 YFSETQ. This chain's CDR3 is CASSLGRAANEKLFF. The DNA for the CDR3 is TGCGCCAGCAGCCTCGGACGAGCGGCTAATGAAAAACTGTTTTTT.

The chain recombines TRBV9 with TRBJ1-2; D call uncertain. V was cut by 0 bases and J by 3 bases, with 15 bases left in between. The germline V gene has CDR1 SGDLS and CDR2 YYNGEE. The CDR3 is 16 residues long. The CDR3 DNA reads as TGTGCCAGCAGCGTAGTGGAGAGGAGGGTTGACTATGGCTACACCTTC. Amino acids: CASSVVERRVDYGYTF. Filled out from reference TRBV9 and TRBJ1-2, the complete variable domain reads DSGVTQTPKHLITATGQRVTLRCSPRSGDLSVYWYQQSLDQGLQFLIQYYNGEERAKGNILERFSAQQFPDLHSELNLSSLELGDSALYFCASSVVERRVDYGYTFGSGTRLTVV.

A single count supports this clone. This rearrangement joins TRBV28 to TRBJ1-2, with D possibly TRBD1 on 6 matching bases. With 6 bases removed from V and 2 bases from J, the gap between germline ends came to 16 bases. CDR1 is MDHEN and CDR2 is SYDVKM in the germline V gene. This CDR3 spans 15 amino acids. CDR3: CASRQGTGQNYGYTF. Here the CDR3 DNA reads TGTGCCAGCAGACAAGGTACAGGGCAGAACTATGGCTACACCTTC.

This chain's CDR3 is CASSSKQGKDTQYF. In DNA, the CDR3 is TGCGCCAGCAGCTCGAAACAGGGTAAAGATACGCAGTATTTT. V gene TRBV5-1 combines with J gene TRBJ2-3; possibly TRBD1 for D (6 bases). Per germline, CDR1 SGHRS and CDR2 YFSETQ. This CDR3 has 14 amino acids. Trimming left V 3 bases short and J 5 bases short, with 13 bases between.